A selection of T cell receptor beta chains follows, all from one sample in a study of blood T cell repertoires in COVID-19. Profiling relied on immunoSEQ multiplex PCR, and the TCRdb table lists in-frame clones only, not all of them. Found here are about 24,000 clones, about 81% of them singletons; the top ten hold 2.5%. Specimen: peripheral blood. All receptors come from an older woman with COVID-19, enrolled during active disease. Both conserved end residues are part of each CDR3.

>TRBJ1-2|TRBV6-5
CASTADTGANYGYTF
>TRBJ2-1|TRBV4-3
CASSQDWASYNEQFF
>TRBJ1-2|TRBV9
CASSVGARGRDGYTF
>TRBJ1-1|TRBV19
CASSIEARGNTEAFF
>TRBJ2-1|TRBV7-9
CASSLLAEEQFF
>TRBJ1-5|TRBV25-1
CASSESSYRGNQPQHF
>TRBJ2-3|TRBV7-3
CASSLIPTSVTDTQYF
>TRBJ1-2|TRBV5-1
CASSLEGDRYGYTF
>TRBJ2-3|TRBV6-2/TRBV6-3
CASSPRPESADTQYF
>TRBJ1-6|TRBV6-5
CASSYSLQNSPLHF
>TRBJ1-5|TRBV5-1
CASSLNGFNQPQHF
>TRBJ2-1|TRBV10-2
CASSVRGSSYNEQFF
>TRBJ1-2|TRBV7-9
CASRLDRADYGYTF
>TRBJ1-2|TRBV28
CASRGFLRDYGYTF
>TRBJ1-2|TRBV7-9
CASSPRQGDYGYTF
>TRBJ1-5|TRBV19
CASSMGSRDQPQHF
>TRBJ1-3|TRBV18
CASSPRAGEAIYF
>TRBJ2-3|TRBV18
CASSLDRGMDTQYF
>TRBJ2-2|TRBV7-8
CASSQKAGLVGELFF
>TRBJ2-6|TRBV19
CASCGGAHTGANVLTF
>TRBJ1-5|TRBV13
CASSYGVSQPQHF
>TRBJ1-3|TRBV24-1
CATSDPTGGEAIYF
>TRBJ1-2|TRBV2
CASTPEGTGDGYTF
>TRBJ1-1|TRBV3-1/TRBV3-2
CASSQNRGTEAFF
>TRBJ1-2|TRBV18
CASSRAAGTGGFYTF
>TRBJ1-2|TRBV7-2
CASSLGPGGQIYGYTF
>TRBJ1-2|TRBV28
CASTSGAGGLNYGYTF
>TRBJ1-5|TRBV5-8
CASSLEQGNNQPQHF
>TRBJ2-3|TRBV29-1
CSAWGGSSDTQYF
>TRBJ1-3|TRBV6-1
CASSEPDFWSSGNTIYF
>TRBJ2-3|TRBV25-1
CASRPSGSRGTQYF
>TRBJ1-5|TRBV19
CASSISYQPQHF
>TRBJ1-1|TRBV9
CASSVETGPSGVVKNTEAFF
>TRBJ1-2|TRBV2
CASSGHREGYGYTF
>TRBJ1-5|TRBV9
CASSVGRDQPQHF
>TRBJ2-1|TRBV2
CASSPGGRSYNEQFF
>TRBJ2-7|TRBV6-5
CASSRGQGSYEQYF
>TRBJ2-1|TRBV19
CASRRSGGEQFF
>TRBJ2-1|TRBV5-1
CASSLSGEGVNEQFF
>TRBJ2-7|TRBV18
CASSPRGGDPYEQYF
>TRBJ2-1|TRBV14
CASSQALAGVWEQFF
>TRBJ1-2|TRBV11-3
CASSTRGANYGYTF
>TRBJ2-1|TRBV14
CASNRVWGNEQFF
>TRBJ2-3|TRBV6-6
CASSYYGPQGLDF
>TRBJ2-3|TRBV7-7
CASSSGLAGVTDTQYF
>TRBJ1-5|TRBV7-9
CASSSSGARNNQPQHF
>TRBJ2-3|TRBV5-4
CASAESRTDTQYF
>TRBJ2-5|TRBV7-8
CASSAFNLVGETQYF
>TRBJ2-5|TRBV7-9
CASSTRTSGDQETQYF
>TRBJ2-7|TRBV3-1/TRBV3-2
CASSHSWGQTYEQYF
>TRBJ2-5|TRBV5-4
CASSFRMSSGGETQYF
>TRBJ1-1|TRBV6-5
CASSSILGTPYTEAFF
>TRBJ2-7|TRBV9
CASSTGTRSYEQYF